The 32 T cell receptor beta chains reported below all come from one sample, sequenced in a study of T-cell reconstitution after alpha-beta-depleted transplantation in children (dated by TCRdb to about 2016). This specimen's treatment or condition label, interpreted: allogeneic hematopoietic cell transplantation with graft depleted of TCRalphabeta T cells and CD19 B cells. Library preparation used PCR. TCRdb shows the sequencer as Illumina HiSeq 2500. TCR library preparation used molecular barcoding, with unique molecular identifiers applied to normalize quantification of the TCRbeta repertoire. TCRdb cleaned the public reads at Q25 with fastp, built clones with MiXCR and kept in-frame beta chains. Entries that share a CDR3 protein sequence are merged under the most common genes and DNA. This sample is represented by under 850,000 distinct CDR3 sequences; under 15% of them were singletons. The ten largest clonotypes hold about 0.79% of the sample.

The material was PBMCs, obtained before TCRalphabeta/CD19-depleted stem cell transplant. Source of these receptors: a girl aged 2 to 10 with congenital amegakaryocytic thrombocytopenia, due to receive a stem cell transplant.

This clonotype was seen ten or more times. The chain recombines TRBV4-1 with TRBJ2-7; tentatively, D is TRBD2 (6 bases). CDR3 size: 14 residues. Germline V gene lookup returns CDR1 MGHRA and CDR2 YSYEKL. The V gene lost 1 base and the J gene lost 5 bases, with 12 bases spanning the gap. CDR3 in amino acids: CASSQVTGVNEQYF. In DNA form, the CDR3 reads TGCGCCAGCAGCCAAGTGACGGGGGTCAACGAGCAGTACTTC.

In its sample, this clonotype was seen many times. The genes are TRBV20-1 and TRBJ2-3; TRBD2 agrees at 11 bases. Unmatched junction bases numbered 3, after V lost 6 bases and J lost 1 base. Per the germline V gene, CDR1 is DFQATT and CDR2 is SNEGSKA (reference sequence). CDR3 length: 14 amino acids. The CDR3 protein is CSAVLAGGTDTQYF. The CDR3 coding sequence is TGCAGTGCCGTACTAGCGGGAGGCACAGATACGCAGTATTTT.

This clonotype was found many times. The rearrangement uses TRBV28 and TRBJ2-5, with no clear D. Germline loops: CDR1 MDHEN, CDR2 SYDVKM. The CDR3 sequence is 13 residues long. V lost 9 bases, J lost 1 base, and 12 bases lay in between. The CDR3 DNA reads TGTGCCAGTAGAGTCGTACCCCAAGAGACCCAGTACTTC. Amino acid sequence: CASRVVPQETQYF.

Ten or more counts support this clonotype. The chain combines TRBV7-9 with TRBJ1-1, with TRBD1 matching over 7 bases. Per germline, CDR1 SEHNR and CDR2 FQNEAQ (reference sequence). CDR3 length: 14 residues. The trim removed 8 bases at V and 0 bases at J, leaving 6 bases unmatched. The CDR3 nucleotides read TGTGCCAGCGCGGACAGGAGGCTGAACACTGAAGCTTTCTTT. As protein: CASADRRLNTEAFF.

The rearrangement uses TRBV24-1 and TRBJ2-3; 8 nucleotides align to TRBD1. Germline loops: CDR1 KGHDR, CDR2 SFDVKD. This CDR3 region has 15 residues. V dropped 1 base and J dropped 5; count of bases not matched to a gene: 4. CDR3 nucleotides: TGTGCCACCAGTGATTTCGGACAGGGTGTAGATACGCAGTATTTT. Translation: CATSDFGQGVDTQYF.

The CDR3 protein is CASSLRPGRTNTGELFF. In nucleotides, the CDR3 is TGCGCCAGCAGCTTGCGGCCTGGGAGAACGAACACCGGGGAGCTGTTTTTT. The chain recombines TRBV5-1 with TRBJ2-2, with D maybe TRBD2 (5 bases). CDR3 length: 17 residues. Between the trimmed V and J ends, which lost 1 base and 0 bases, there was a span of 13 bases. Per the germline V gene, CDR1 is SGHRS and CDR2 is YFSETQ.

CDR3 coding DNA: TGCAGTGCTAACAGGGGTGACGAGCAGTACTTC. This translates into CSANRGDEQYF. This rearrangement joins TRBV20-1 to TRBJ2-7, with TRBD1 identical over 7 bases. The CDR3 has 11 residues. V dropped 4 bases and J dropped 5; count of bases not matched to a gene: 2. In germline, CDR1 is DFQATT, CDR2 SNEGSKA (reference sequence).

This clonotype was seen ten or more times. This sequence joins TRBV12-3 or TRBV12-4 and TRBJ2-7, with no clear D. The CDR3 extends over 12 amino acids. With 6 bases removed from V and 5 bases from J, the gap between germline ends came to 11 bases. CDR3 DNA sequence: TGTGCCAGCAGAACCAACAGCGACGAGCAGTACTTC. Amino acid sequence: CASRTNSDEQYF.

Ten or more counts support this clonotype. The rearrangement links TRBV9 to TRBJ2-3; perhaps TRBD2 as D (6 bases). The CDR3 has 17 residues. CDR1 and CDR2 from the germline V gene are SGDLS and YYNGEE. V lost 0 bases and J lost 4, with 18 bases in between. The CDR3 sequence is CASSVVFGGTVADTQYF. Written as DNA, the CDR3 is TGTGCCAGCAGCGTAGTTTTCGGAGGGACCGTTGCAGATACGCAGTATTTT.

The V call is TRBV10-3, the J call TRBJ2-1, with 8 bases that match TRBD2. The CDR3 sequence is 14 residues long. V lost 10 bases, J lost 0 bases, and 5 bases stayed unmatched. Germline V gene lookup returns CDR1 ENHRY and CDR2 SYGVKD. CDR3 DNA sequence: TGTGCCACGGGGGGGTCCAGCTCCTACAATGAGCAGTTCTTC. Its translation: CATGGSSSYNEQFF.

The chain recombines TRBV7-6 with TRBJ2-7, with TRBD2 identical over 8 bases. Trimming removed 4 bases from V and 0 bases from J; junction bases left unmatched: 5. The CDR3 runs 15 residues. Looked up from germline, CDR1 is SGHVS and CDR2 is FNYEAQ. For the CDR3, the DNA is TGTGCCAGCAGCTCCGGGAGGGGACGCTCCTACGAGCAGTACTTC. This encodes CASSSGRGRSYEQYF.

This clonotype showed up many times. The chain couples TRBV3-1 to TRBJ2-7; a weak D match, TRBD2 (6 bases). Germline lookup yields CDR1 LGHDT and CDR2 YNNKEL (reference sequence). The CDR3 has 14 residues. Trimming pared 1 base from V and 1 base from J, leaving 8 bases between. The CDR3 here is CASSQGGGSYEQYF. CDR3 DNA sequence: TGTGCCAGCAGCCAAGGTGGAGGGTCCTACGAGCAGTACTTC.

This clonotype was counted between two and nine times. The rearrangement links TRBV3-1 to TRBJ2-7; possible D gene TRBD1, 5 bases. The CDR3 has 13 residues. V lost 5 bases and J lost 2, with 10 bases in between. Germline assignment: CDR1 LGHDT and CDR2 YNNKEL (reference sequence). The CDR3 DNA follows: TGTGCCAGCAGCTACCGACAGACCTACGAGCAGTACTTC. Its protein is CASSYRQTYEQYF.

This clonotype was observed a few times. The chain links TRBV7-9 to TRBJ1-5; perhaps TRBD1 as D (5 bases). Trimming removed 4 bases at V and 6 bases at J, with 7 bases between. Germline V gene sequence: CDR1 SEHNR, CDR2 FQNEAQ (reference sequence). The CDR3 loop spans 12 amino acids. The CDR3 loop reads CASSSGSQPQHF. CDR3 DNA sequence: TGTGCCAGCAGCTCAGGGTCTCAGCCCCAGCATTTT.

This clonotype occurred many times. The chain employs TRBV20-1 and TRBJ1-6; the D gene is possibly TRBD1 (6 bases). Germline loops: CDR1 DFQATT, CDR2 SNEGSKA (reference sequence). There are 17 residues in the CDR3. V dropped 6 bases and J dropped 0 bases, with 18 bases sitting between them. CDR3 region: CSASGQLASSYNSPLHF. The CDR3 coding sequence is TGCAGTGCCAGCGGACAGCTAGCTTCCTCCTATAATTCACCCCTCCACTTT.

This clonotype occurred a few times. The V and J genes are TRBV24-1 and TRBJ2-2; 7 nucleotides align to TRBD2. Trimming took 5 bases from V and 5 from J; bases not matched to a gene: 4. This CDR3 has 14 residues. From germline, CDR1 is KGHDR and CDR2 SFDVKD. In DNA form, the CDR3 reads TGTGCCACCAGTGGTGCTAGCGGAACCGGGGAGCTGTTTTTT. Its protein product is CATSGASGTGELFF.

There are a few counts of this clonotype. The genes are TRBV20-1 and TRBJ2-3; D is ambiguous. The CDR3 contains 14 residues. The germline CDR1 and CDR2 sequences are DFQATT and SNEGSKA (reference sequence). Trimming removed 5 bases at V and 2 bases at J, with 14 bases between. The CDR3 spells CSAPVPTLTDTQYF. CDR3 nucleotides: TGCAGTGCTCCCGTTCCTACGCTCACAGATACGCAGTATTTT.

This clonotype was observed a handful of times. The J gene is TRBJ2-4, the V gene TRBV7-2; D may be TRBD2 (5 bases). Between the trimmed V and J ends, which lost 3 bases and 0 bases, there was a span of 9 bases. This CDR3 is built from 15 residues. Germline lookup yields CDR1 SGHTA and CDR2 FQGNSA. CDR3 DNA sequence: TGTGCCAGCAGCTTGAGTCGGGAAGCCAAAAACATTCAGTACTTC. Amino acid sequence: CASSLSREAKNIQYF.

The V gene is TRBV10-3, the J gene TRBJ2-7, with 11 bases that match TRBD2. Trimming at V came to 5 bases and at J to 6 bases, leaving 3 bases not matched to a gene. The germline V gene encodes CDR1 ENHRY and CDR2 SYGVKD. The CDR3 contains 13 residues. This CDR3 reads CAISLAGGGEQYF. The CDR3 coding sequence is TGTGCCATCAGTCTAGCGGGAGGTGGCGAGCAGTACTTC.

This clonotype was recorded at least ten times. The chain recombines TRBV10-3 with TRBJ2-7; no firm D call. The CDR3 is 11 amino acids. Per the germline V gene, CDR1 is ENHRY and CDR2 is SYGVKD. The V end lost 8 bases, the J end lost 0 bases, and 5 bases lay between the germline ends. The CDR3 bases are TGTGCCATCGCCTCCTCCTACGAGCAGTACTTC. It codes for CAIASSYEQYF.

This clonotype was counted at least ten times. The V gene is TRBV5-1, the J gene TRBJ2-7; 8 positions agree with TRBD2. The CDR3 covers 15 residues. V lost 0 bases to trimming and J lost 3 bases; unmatched junction nucleotides: 5. The germline V gene has CDR1 SGHRS and CDR2 YFSETQ. The DNA of the CDR3 is TGCGCCAGCAGCTTGGTACCGGGAGGGCTCTACGAGCAGTACTTC. It specifies CASSLVPGGLYEQYF.

Of note for this clonotype: A much larger clone differs by one base, so this may be a read error. The chain recombines TRBV5-1 with TRBJ2-3; D is unclear. This CDR3 has 14 amino acids. The V gene lost 1 base and the J gene lost 2 bases, with 8 bases spanning the gap. In germline, CDR1 is SGHRS, CDR2 YFSETQ. This CDR3 reads CASSLRVNTDTQYF. Here the CDR3 DNA reads TGCGCCAGCAGCTTGCGGGTTAACACAGATACGCAGTATTTT.

This clonotype was observed a handful of times. The V gene is TRBV3-1, the J gene TRBJ2-3, with 12 bases fitting TRBD1. Germline CDR1 LGHDT, CDR2 YNNKEL (reference sequence). The CDR3 sequence is 16 residues long. J gave up 5 bases and V 1 base, and 4 bases lay outside the gene matches. CDR3 DNA sequence: TGTGCCAGCAGCCAAGTTGGGACAGGGGGCTTAGATACGCAGTATTTT. This gives the protein CASSQVGTGGLDTQYF.

CDR3 sequence (DNA): TGTGCCAGTCGTGGGGAGGCGTATGGCTACACCTTC. Encoded protein: CASRGEAYGYTF. This chain connects TRBV7-9 to TRBJ1-2, with D unresolved. The V gene's germline CDR1 is SEHNR and CDR2 FQNEAQ (reference sequence). With 9 bases removed from V and 5 bases from J, the gap between germline ends came to 13 bases. CDR3 length: 12 residues. The full variable domain, in which reference TRBV7-9 and TRBJ1-2 provide the parts outside the CDR3, is DTGVSQNPRHKITKRGQNVTFRCDPISEHNRLYWYRQTLGQGPEFLTYFQNEAQLEKSRLLSDRFSAERPKGSFSTLEIQRTEQGDSAMYLCASRGEAYGYTFGSGTRLTVV.

This clonotype was recorded many times. The chain couples TRBV29-1 to TRBJ1-6; D not resolved. CDR3 size: 13 residues. Germline V gene data show CDR1 as SQVTM and CDR2 as ANQGSEA. The V end lost 7 bases, the J end lost 9 bases, and 16 bases lay between the germline ends. CDR3 in amino acids: CSATDSSGSPLHF. For the CDR3, the DNA is TGCAGCGCTACCGATTCTTCTGGTTCACCCCTCCACTTT.

This clonotype turned up a few times. This rearrangement joins TRBV28 to TRBJ1-4; TRBD1 matches 7 bases. Germline V gene sequence: CDR1 MDHEN, CDR2 SYDVKM. This CDR3 is built from 14 residues. V shed 8 bases and J 4 bases; nucleotides not matched to a gene: 7. DNA of the CDR3: TGTGCCAGCCTTGGGGGACAGATTAATGAAAAACTGTTTTTT. Translating it yields CASLGGQINEKLFF.

This clonotype was seen only a few times. The V and J genes are TRBV12-3 or TRBV12-4 and TRBJ2-7; maybe TRBD2 (6 bases). There are 14 residues in the CDR3. V was shortened by 10 bases and J by 2 bases, with 18 bases between the two germline ends. For the CDR3, the DNA is TGTGCCACCGGCGGCAGGCGGGGAGCCTACGAGCAGTACTTC. Residues: CATGGRRGAYEQYF.

This clonotype has ten or more counts. The chain joins TRBV5-1 to TRBJ2-1; 9 nucleotides align to TRBD2. Germline CDR1 SGHRS, CDR2 YFSETQ. The CDR3 sequence is 16 residues long. V was clipped by 0 bases and J by 6 bases; unmatched bases: 7. The CDR3 nucleotides read TGCGCCAGCAGCTTGGACTCGGCTAGCGGGACCAATGAGCAGTTCTTC. Translated: CASSLDSASGTNEQFF. The entire variable domain, with the rest obtained from reference TRBV5-1 and TRBJ2-1, is as follows: KAGVTQTPRYLIKTRGQQVTLSCSPISGHRSVSWYQQTPGQGLQFLFEYFSETQRNKGNFPGRFSGRQFSNSRSEMNVSTLELGDSALYLCASSLDSASGTNEQFFGPGTRLTVL.

This clonotype turned up a few times. V is TRBV6-1 and J is TRBJ2-3, with D uncertain. V shed 6 bases and J shed 2 bases, with 12 bases lying between them. CDR1 is MNHNS and CDR2 is SASEGT in the germline V gene. The CDR3 has 14 amino acids. CDR3 region: CASRFTFYTDTQYF. CDR3 DNA: TGTGCCAGCAGGTTCACCTTCTACACAGATACGCAGTATTTT.

The V and J genes are TRBV4-1 and TRBJ1-1; D is unresolved. The CDR3 spans 15 residues. The germline V and J ends were trimmed by 1 base and 1 base, with 10 bases remaining between them. Germline CDR1 is MGHRA and CDR2 is YSYEKL. This CDR3 is CASSQVGQKNTEAFF. The CDR3 nucleotides read TGCGCCAGCAGCCAAGTGGGTCAGAAGAACACTGAAGCTTTCTTT.

The CDR3 nucleotides read TGCAGTGCTAGAGAACACTTCTCTGGGGCCAACGTCCTGACTTTC. Translated, it gives CSAREHFSGANVLTF. The chain recombines TRBV20-1 with TRBJ2-6; D call uncertain. The ends were cut back, 0 bases at V and 0 bases at J, with 6 bases in the middle. CDR1 is DFQATT and CDR2 is SNEGSKA in the germline V gene (reference sequence). CDR3 size: 15 residues.

This clonotype was detected ten times or more. The rearrangement uses TRBV6-5 and TRBJ2-5, with 7 bases lining up with TRBD2. Germline V gene lookup returns CDR1 MNHEY and CDR2 SVGAGI. V shed 4 bases, J shed 5 bases, and the junction held 10 bases outside the gene matches. The CDR3 totals 15 residues. The CDR3 spells CASSSGLLALETQYF. CDR3 in DNA: TGTGCCAGCAGTTCGGGACTATTAGCTCTGGAGACCCAGTACTTC.